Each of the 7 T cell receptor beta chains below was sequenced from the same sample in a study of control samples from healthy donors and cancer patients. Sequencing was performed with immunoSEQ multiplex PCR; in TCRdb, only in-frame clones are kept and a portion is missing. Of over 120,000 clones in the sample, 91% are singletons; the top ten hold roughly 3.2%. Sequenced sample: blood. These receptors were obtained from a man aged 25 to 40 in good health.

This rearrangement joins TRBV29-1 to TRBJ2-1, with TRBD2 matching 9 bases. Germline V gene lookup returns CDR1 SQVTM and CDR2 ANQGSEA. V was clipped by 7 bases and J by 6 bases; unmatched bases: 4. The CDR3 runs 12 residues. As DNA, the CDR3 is TGCAGCGCGGGACTAGCCGGCAATGAGCAGTTCTTC. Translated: CSAGLAGNEQFF.

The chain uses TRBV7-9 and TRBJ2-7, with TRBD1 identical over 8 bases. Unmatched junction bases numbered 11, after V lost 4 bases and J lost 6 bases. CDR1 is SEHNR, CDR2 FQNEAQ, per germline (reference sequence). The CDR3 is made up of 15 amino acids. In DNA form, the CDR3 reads TGTGCCAGCAGCTCCCAGGACAGGGACCTTCTCGAGCAGTACTTC. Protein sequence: CASSSQDRDLLEQYF. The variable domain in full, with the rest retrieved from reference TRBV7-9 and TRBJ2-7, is DTGVSQNPRHKITKRGQNVTFRCDPISEHNRLYWYRQTLGQGPEFLTYFQNEAQLEKSRLLSDRFSAERPKGSFSTLEIQRTEQGDSAMYLCASSSQDRDLLEQYFGPGTRLTVT.

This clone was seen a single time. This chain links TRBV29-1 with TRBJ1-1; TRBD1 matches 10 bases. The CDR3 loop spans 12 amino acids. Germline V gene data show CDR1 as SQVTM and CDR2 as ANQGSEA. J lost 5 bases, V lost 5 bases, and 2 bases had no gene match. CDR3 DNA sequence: TGCAGCGTTTGGACAGGGGGGACTGAAGCTTTCTTT. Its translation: CSVWTGGTEAFF.

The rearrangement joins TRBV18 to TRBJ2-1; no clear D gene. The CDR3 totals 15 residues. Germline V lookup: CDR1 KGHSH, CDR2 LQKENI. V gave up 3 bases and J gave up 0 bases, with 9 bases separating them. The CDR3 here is CASSPGRNSYNEQFF. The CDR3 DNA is TGTGCCAGCTCACCGGGAAGAAACTCCTACAATGAGCAGTTCTTC.

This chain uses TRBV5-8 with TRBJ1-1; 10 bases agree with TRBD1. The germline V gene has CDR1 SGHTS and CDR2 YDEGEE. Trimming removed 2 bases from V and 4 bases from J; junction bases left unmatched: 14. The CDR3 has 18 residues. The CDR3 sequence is CASSFRTGGAGGSTEAFF. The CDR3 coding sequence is TGTGCCAGCAGCTTCCGGACAGGGGGTGCTGGTGGTAGCACTGAAGCTTTCTTT.

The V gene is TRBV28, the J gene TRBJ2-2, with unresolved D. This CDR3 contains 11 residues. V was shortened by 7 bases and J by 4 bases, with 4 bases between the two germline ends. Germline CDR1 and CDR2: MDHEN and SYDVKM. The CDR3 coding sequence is TGTGCCAGCAAGGGCACCGGGGAGCTGTTTTTT. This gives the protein CASKGTGELFF. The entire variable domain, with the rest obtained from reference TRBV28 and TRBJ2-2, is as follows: DVKVTQSSRYLVKRTGEKVFLECVQDMDHENMFWYRQDPGLGLRLIYFSYDVKMKEKGDIPEGYSVSREKKERFSLILESASTNQTSMYLCASKGTGELFFGEGSRLTVL.

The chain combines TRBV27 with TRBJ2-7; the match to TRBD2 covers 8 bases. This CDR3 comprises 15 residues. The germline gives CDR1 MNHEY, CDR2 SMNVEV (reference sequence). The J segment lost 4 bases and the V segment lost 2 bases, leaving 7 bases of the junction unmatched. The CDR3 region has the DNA TGTGCCAGCAGTTTACTGGCGGGGGGCGGGTACGAGCAGTACTTC. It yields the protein CASSLLAGGGYEQYF.